Listed here are 20 T cell receptor beta chains from one sample, sequenced in a study of blood T cells in healthy people across ages. The second PCR ran roughly 6 to 11 cycles with a sample-barcoded 5' primer and J-beta primers. MiXCR, run by TCRdb on the 5' RACE reads, gives a single entry per CDR3 protein. This table holds approximately 800,000 distinct CDR3 sequences, about 62% found once. Sequencing was done on a sample of blood. The receptors come from a man aged 25 to 45 in good health.

This clonotype has just one count. The V and J genes are TRBV4-3 and TRBJ1-6; no clear D gene. Germline lookup yields CDR1 LGHNA and CDR2 YSLEER. This CDR3 has 12 amino acids. V lost 0 bases and J 18 bases, leaving 12 bases between the germline ends. CDR3 amino acids: CASSQDRQSCHF. The CDR3 nucleotides are TGCGCCAGCAGCCAAGACCGGCAGAGTTGCCACTTT.

The chain joins TRBV6-6 to TRBJ1-6; TRBD1 is a possible D gene (6 bases). Per germline, CDR1 MNHNY and CDR2 SVGAGI (reference sequence). Trimming pared 6 bases from V and 5 bases from J, leaving 11 bases between. This CDR3 contains 14 residues. CDR3 in amino acids: CASRHREHNSPLHF. CDR3 DNA: TGTGCCAGCAGACACAGGGAGCATAATTCACCCCTCCACTTT.

The chain combines TRBV20-1 with TRBJ2-3, with 8 bases lining up with TRBD2. This CDR3 comprises 17 residues. Germline CDR1 reads DFQATT; CDR2 reads SNEGSKA (reference sequence). V gave up 1 base and J gave up 1 base; unmatched junction bases: 10. The CDR3 DNA is TGCAGTGCTAGAGCCTTCCGTGGGCGGGGGGGCACAGATACGCAGTATTTT. Its translation is CSARAFRGRGGTDTQYF.

The chain employs TRBV12-5 and TRBJ2-1; possible D gene TRBD2, 6 bases. Germline assignment: CDR1 LGHNT and CDR2 FRNRAP. This CDR3 comprises 14 residues. V was cut by 1 base and J by 8 bases, with 12 bases left in between. CDR3 loop: CASGLDGGVDEQFF. The CDR3 DNA sequence: TGTGCTAGTGGTTTGGACGGCGGGGTCGATGAGCAGTTCTTC.

The gene calls are TRBV10-3 and TRBJ2-4, with 13 positions matching TRBD2. The J call may be in error: the DNA end matches TRBJ2-7 better. There are 16 residues in the CDR3. CDR1 and CDR2 (germline): ENHRY, SYGVKD. This CDR3 reads CAISEGLAGVGYEQYF. CDR3 DNA: TGTGCCATCAGTGAGGGACTAGCGGGAGTAGGCTACGAGCAGTACTTC.

This chain links TRBV18 with TRBJ1-2, with D unclear. This CDR3 comprises 14 residues. Germline-derived CDR1 and CDR2 are KGHSH and LQKENI. With 3 bases removed from V and 0 bases from J, the gap between germline ends came to 8 bases. The CDR3 spells CASSPEGTNYGYTF. DNA for the CDR3: TGTGCCAGCTCACCTGAAGGCACTAACTATGGCTACACCTTC.

The genes are TRBV9 and TRBJ2-3; 8 bases are a match to TRBD2. After removal of 0 bases from V and 4 bases from J, the junction contained 7 bases not matched to a gene. The CDR3 has 16 residues. Germline loops: CDR1 SGDLS, CDR2 YYNGEE. The CDR3 reads CASSVVEAGGADTQYF. CDR3 in DNA: TGTGCCAGCAGCGTAGTTGAGGCGGGAGGCGCAGATACGCAGTATTTT.

The chain couples TRBV18 to TRBJ1-1, with D unclear. Germline-derived CDR1 and CDR2 are KGHSH and LQKENI. The V end lost 8 bases, the J end lost 6 bases, and 19 bases lay between the germline ends. The CDR3 covers 14 residues. The CDR3 sequence is CASVNSIPFAEAFF. As DNA, the CDR3 is TGTGCCAGCGTCAACTCCATCCCCTTTGCTGAAGCTTTCTTT.

V gene TRBV27 combines with J gene TRBJ2-3, with D possibly being TRBD2 (7 bases). The CDR3 consists of 18 residues. Trimming shortened V by 5 bases and J by 0 bases, and 21 bases separated the two germline ends. Per the germline V gene, CDR1 is MNHEY and CDR2 is SMNVEV (reference sequence). The DNA of the CDR3 is TGTGCCAGCAGTCTCCGAGGGGGGCTAGCGGCTAGCACAGATACGCAGTATTTT. Translation: CASSLRGGLAASTDTQYF.

This clonotype was seen a few times. The chain carries TRBV15 and TRBJ2-1, with 15 positions matching TRBD2. The CDR3 is 16 amino acids. J lost 7 bases, V lost 5 bases, and 6 bases had no gene match. Germline V gene sequence: CDR1 LNHNV, CDR2 YYDKDF (reference sequence). Here the CDR3 reads CATSRRTSGRVNEQFF. Here the CDR3 DNA reads TGTGCCACCAGCCGGCGGACTAGCGGGAGGGTGAATGAGCAGTTCTTC.

This chain links TRBV3-1 with TRBJ1-2; unclear D gene. The CDR3 contains 12 residues. Germline lookup yields CDR1 LGHDT and CDR2 YNNKEL (reference sequence). Trimming removed 0 bases at V and 8 bases at J, with 7 bases between. CDR3 sequence (DNA): TGTGCCAGCAGCCAAGAGTGGGGAGGCTACACCTTC. Its protein product is CASSQEWGGYTF. Filled out from reference TRBV3-1 and TRBJ1-2, the complete variable domain reads DTAVSQTPKYLVTQMGNDKSIKCEQNLGHDTMYWYKQDSKKFLKIMFSYNNKELIINETVPNRFSPKSPDKAHLNLHINSLELGDSAVYFCASSQEWGGYTFGSGTRLTVV.

This clonotype was observed a few times. This chain uses TRBV29-1 with TRBJ2-3; 8 bases are shared with TRBD1. V lost 2 bases to trimming and J lost 6 bases; unmatched junction nucleotides: 1. CDR3 size: 12 residues. The V gene's germline CDR1 is SQVTM and CDR2 ANQGSEA. CDR3 sequence (DNA): TGCAGCGTTGAAACAGGGGGGGATACGCAGTATTTT. Its translation: CSVETGGDTQYF.

The V gene is TRBV7-8, the J gene TRBJ1-1, with D perhaps TRBD1 (5 bases). The CDR3 consists of 15 residues. Germline CDR1 and CDR2: SGHVS and FQNEAQ. V lost 3 bases and J 0 bases, leaving 11 bases between the germline ends. The CDR3 DNA follows: TGTGCCAGCAGCTTCAGGGTCCCTATGAACACTGAAGCTTTCTTT. Protein sequence: CASSFRVPMNTEAFF.

The sample holds one count of this clonotype. The genes are TRBV5-1 and TRBJ2-7; D not resolved. The germline V gene has CDR1 SGHRS and CDR2 YFSETQ. The CDR3 spans 14 residues. Trimming shortened V by 2 bases and J by 2 bases, and 11 bases separated the two germline ends. The CDR3 sequence is CASSLGEETYEQYF. The DNA for the CDR3 is TGCGCCAGCAGCTTAGGTGAGGAAACCTACGAGCAGTACTTC.

V usage is TRBV7-9 and J usage is TRBJ2-7; TRBD1 is a possible D gene (6 bases). The V gene's germline CDR1 is SEHNR and CDR2 FQNEAQ (reference sequence). This CDR3 spans 14 amino acids. V was pared by 5 bases and J by 2 bases, with 13 bases between. The CDR3 DNA is TGTGCCAGCAGCCCACTAACAGGGCCCTACGAGCAGTACTTC. Translating gives CASSPLTGPYEQYF. The full variable domain, rest sourced from reference TRBV7-9 and TRBJ2-7, is DTGVSQNPRHKITKRGQNVTFRCDPISEHNRLYWYRQTLGQGPEFLTYFQNEAQLEKSRLLSDRFSAERPKGSFSTLEIQRTEQGDSAMYLCASSPLTGPYEQYFGPGTRLTVT.

The genes are TRBV27 and TRBJ1-5; no clear D gene. CDR1 MNHEY and CDR2 SMNVEV come from the germline V gene (reference sequence). The V end lost 3 bases, the J end lost 4 bases, and 7 bases lay between the germline ends. CDR3 length: 13 amino acids. CDR3 sequence: CASSFWGNQPQHF. Here the CDR3 DNA reads TGTGCCAGCAGTTTTTGGGGTAATCAGCCCCAGCATTTT.

This chain links TRBV6-1 with TRBJ2-1; TRBD1 matches at 7 bases. V lost 4 bases, J lost 15 bases, and 12 bases stayed unmatched. The CDR3 contains 13 residues. The germline CDR1 and CDR2 sequences are MNHNS and SASEGT. The CDR3 DNA follows: TGTGCCAGCAGTGCAGAACGACAGGGCAGGGCGTTCTTC. It yields the protein CASSAERQGRAFF.

The chain links TRBV20-1 to TRBJ1-6; 7 positions agree with TRBD1. Germline V lookup: CDR1 DFQATT, CDR2 SNEGSKA (reference sequence). Trimming at V came to 3 bases and at J to 8 bases, leaving 7 bases not matched to a gene. This CDR3 has 14 residues. CDR3 in DNA: TGCAGTGCTAGGGTCAGGGGGACGGATTCACCCCTCCACTTT. Encoded protein: CSARVRGTDSPLHF.

The chain is built from TRBV7-2 and TRBJ1-4; perhaps TRBD1 as D (6 bases). The germline V and J ends were trimmed by 5 bases and 2 bases, with 15 bases remaining between them. This CDR3 contains 16 residues. CDR1 and CDR2 from the germline V gene are SGHTA and FQGNSA. In DNA, the CDR3 is TGTGCCAGCAGCCCAGGGAGGGGGTCTACTAATGAAAAACTGTTTTTT. It yields the protein CASSPGRGSTNEKLFF.

This sequence joins TRBV7-6 and TRBJ2-5; D is tentatively TRBD1 or TRBD2 (5 bases each). V was cut by 8 bases and J by 5 bases, with 21 bases left in between. This CDR3 contains 15 residues. CDR1 SGHVS and CDR2 FNYEAQ come from the germline V gene. The CDR3 coding sequence is TGTGCCAGCTCTCCTTTGAGAGGGGAGACGGAGACCCAGTACTTC. Its protein product is CASSPLRGETETQYF.